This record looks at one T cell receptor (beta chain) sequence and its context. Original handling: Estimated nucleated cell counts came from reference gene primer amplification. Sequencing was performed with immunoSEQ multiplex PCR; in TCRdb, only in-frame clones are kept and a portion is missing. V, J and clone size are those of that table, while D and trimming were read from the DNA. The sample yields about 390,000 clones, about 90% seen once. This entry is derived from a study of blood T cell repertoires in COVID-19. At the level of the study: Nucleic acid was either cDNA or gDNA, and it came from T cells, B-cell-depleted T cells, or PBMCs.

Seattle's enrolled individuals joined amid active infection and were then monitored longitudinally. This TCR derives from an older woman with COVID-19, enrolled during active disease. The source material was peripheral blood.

In nucleotides, the CDR3 is TGTGCCAGCAATGACATAAGCAATCAGCCCCAGCATTTT. Translation gives CASNDISNQPQHF. The rearrangement uses TRBV6-6 and TRBJ1-5; D is undetermined. V was pared by 7 bases and J by 1 base, with 8 bases between. Looked up from germline, CDR1 is MNHNY and CDR2 is SVGAGI (reference sequence). There are 13 residues in the CDR3.